A single TCR beta chain is shown here with its context. As yet, its antigen is unknown. These data come from a study of cytomegalovirus exposure and HLA in healthy donors. General study results and limits: Judged likely to be a sequencing artifact was a cluster of highly shared sequence variants.

J was trimmed by 3 bases and V by 4 bases; bases with no gene match: 3. The CDR3 is made up of 14 amino acids. From germline, CDR1 is SGHTA and CDR2 FQGTGA. The PCR employed 60 Vbeta primers together with 13 Jbeta primers. TCRdb keeps only in-frame clones here, not all; method: immunoSEQ multiplex PCR. The sample shows about 170,000 clones, around 80% of them seen only once. The J gene is TRBJ2-5, the V gene TRBV7-3, with 9 bases that match TRBD1. Sequenced: PBMCs. This sequence originates from a woman aged 50 to 65 in good health and CMV-seropositive. CDR3 loop: CASSSTGGEETQYF. Written as DNA, the CDR3 is TGTGCCAGCAGCTCCACAGGGGGCGAAGAGACCCAGTACTTC.